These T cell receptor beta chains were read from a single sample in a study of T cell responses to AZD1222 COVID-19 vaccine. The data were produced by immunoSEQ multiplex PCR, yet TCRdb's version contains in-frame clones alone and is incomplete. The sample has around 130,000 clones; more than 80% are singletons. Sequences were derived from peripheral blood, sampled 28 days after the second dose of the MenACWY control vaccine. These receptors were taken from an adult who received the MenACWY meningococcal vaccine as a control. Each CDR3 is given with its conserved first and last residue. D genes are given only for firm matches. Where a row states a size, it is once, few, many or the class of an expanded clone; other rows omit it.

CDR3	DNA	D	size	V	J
CASSLSPSGYEQFF	TGTGCCAGCAGTTTGTCACCCTCAGGGTATGAGCAGTTCTTC	.	.	TRBV28	TRBJ2-1
CASSYRDRQGSNQPQHF	TGTGCCAGCAGTTACAGGGACCGACAGGGCAGTAATCAGCCCCAGCATTTT	TRBD1	.	TRBV6-2/TRBV6-3	TRBJ1-5
CASSWDTNTEAFF	TGTGCCAGCAGTTGGGACACGAACACTGAAGCTTTCTTT	.	.	TRBV6-2/TRBV6-3	TRBJ1-1
CSAARPDRGSYEQYF	TGCAGCGCCGCTCGACCGGACAGGGGGAGCTACGAGCAGTACTTC	TRBD1	.	TRBV29-1	TRBJ2-7
CASSARWDRGQSNYGYTF	TGTGCCAGCAGCGCCCGCTGGGACAGGGGGCAATCTAACTATGGCTACACCTTC	TRBD1	.	TRBV7-8	TRBJ1-2
CASSYRGDTPNSPLHF	TGTGCCAGCAGTTACCGGGGGGATACCCCTAATTCACCCCTCCACTTT	.	.	TRBV6-2/TRBV6-3	TRBJ1-6
CASSDNSYNQPQHF	TGTGCCAGCAGCGATAACAGCTACAATCAGCCCCAGCATTTT	.	once	TRBV7-9	TRBJ1-5
CAWSGGDRYEQYF	TGTGCCTGGAGTGGAGGGGATCGCTACGAGCAGTACTTC	.	.	TRBV30	TRBJ2-7
CASTLRGGLRGGNSPLHF	TGTGCCAGCACCCTCAGAGGGGGGTTGCGTGGAGGTAATTCACCCCTCCACTTT	.	few	TRBV3-1/TRBV3-2	TRBJ1-6
CASSGTALYGYTF	TGTGCCAGCAGCGGGACAGCGCTATATGGCTACACCTTC	TRBD1	.	TRBV5-5	TRBJ1-2
CATSRVWREDSYEQYF	TGTGCCACCAGCAGAGTCTGGCGGGAGGACTCCTACGAGCAGTACTTC	TRBD2	.	TRBV15	TRBJ2-7
CASSLEGGGLAPEETQYF	TGTGCCAGCAGCTTAGAGGGAGGGGGGCTAGCGCCCGAAGAGACCCAGTACTTC	.	once	TRBV11-2	TRBJ2-5
CASRPTTLLHYGYTF	TGTGCCAGCAGGCCTACCACTTTATTGCACTATGGCTACACCTTC	.	.	TRBV28	TRBJ1-2
CASSLGKQETQYF	TGTGCCAGCAGTCTCGGGAAGCAAGAGACCCAGTACTTC	.	.	TRBV12-3/TRBV12-4	TRBJ2-5
CASSLAVKSSNQPQHF	TGTGCCAGCAGCTTGGCGGTCAAATCTAGCAATCAGCCCCAGCATTTT	.	.	TRBV5-8	TRBJ1-5